One T cell receptor beta chain is described in this entry. Germline V gene data show CDR1 as MNHEY and CDR2 as SMNVEV (reference sequence). The CDR3 loop spans 11 amino acids. Deletions cut 7 bases from V and 7 bases from J, with 5 bases between. This entry comes from a study of Tregs in tolerant kidney transplant recipients. Sequenced by immunoSEQ multiplex PCR; TCRdb stores in-frame clones only, minus some. The data show roughly 45,000 clones, with more than 80% seen just once and about 0.75% held by the top ten. Sequencing was done on a sample of Tregs from blood. The chain employs TRBV27 and TRBJ1-6, with D uncertain. The TCR sequence derives from a human donor in good health. This chain's CDR3 is CASKQNSPLHF. The CDR3 DNA reads as TGTGCCAGCAAACAGAATTCACCCCTCCACTTT.